The subject of this entry is one TCR beta chain. The authors' processing: By means of reference gene primer amplification, nucleated cell counts were estimated. Produced via immunoSEQ multiplex PCR; TCRdb's table is partial and in-frame only. V and J calls and clone size follow that table, whereas D and trimming were derived from the DNA. This table has some 180,000 clones, roughly 82% appearing once. The data are from a study of blood T cell repertoires in COVID-19. Overall study context: COVID-19 samples, acute and convalescent, were from the United States, Italy and Spain. The cDNA or gDNA used as material had been derived from T cells, B-cell-depleted T cells, or PBMCs.

Germline CDR1 MNHEY, CDR2 SMNVEV (reference sequence). The V segment lost 6 bases and the J segment 10 bases; nucleotides outside the gene matches: 20. CDR3 size: 16 residues. The receptor's source is a human donor in a cohort sampled during active COVID-19. The chain employs TRBV27 and TRBJ2-7, with 8 bases lining up with TRBD1. Specimen: peripheral blood. CDR3 sequence reads: CASSPGQVLRPASQYF. The CDR3 region has the DNA TGTGCCAGCAGCCCGGGACAGGTTCTCCGTCCCGCGAGCCAGTACTTC.